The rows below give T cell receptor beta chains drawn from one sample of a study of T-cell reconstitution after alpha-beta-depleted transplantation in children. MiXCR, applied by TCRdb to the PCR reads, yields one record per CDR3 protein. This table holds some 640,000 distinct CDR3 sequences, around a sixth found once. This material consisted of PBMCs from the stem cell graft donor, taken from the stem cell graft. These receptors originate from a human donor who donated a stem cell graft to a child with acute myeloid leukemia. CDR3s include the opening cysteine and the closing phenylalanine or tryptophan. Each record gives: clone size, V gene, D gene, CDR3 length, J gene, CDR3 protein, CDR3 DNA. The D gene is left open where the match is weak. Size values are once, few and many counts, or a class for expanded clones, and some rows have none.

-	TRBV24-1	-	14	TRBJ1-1	CATSDSRGGTEAFF	TGTGCCACCAGTGATTCGAGGGGGGGAACTGAAGCTTTCTTT
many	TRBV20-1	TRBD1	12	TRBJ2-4	CSARDDEDRDLF	TGCAGTGCTAGAGACGACGAGGACAGGGATCTCTTC
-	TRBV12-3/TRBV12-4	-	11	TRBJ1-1	CASSRQRGAFF	TGTGCCAGCAGCCGGCAAAGAGGAGCTTTCTTT
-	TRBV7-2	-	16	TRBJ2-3	CASSFSRDSSTDTQYF	TGTGCCAGCAGCTTCAGCAGGGATTCGAGCACAGATACGCAGTATTTT
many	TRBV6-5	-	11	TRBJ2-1	CASARNNEQFF	TGTGCCAGCGCCCGTAACAATGAGCAGTTCTTC
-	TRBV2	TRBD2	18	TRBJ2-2	CAFCLRGRGGSNTGELFF	TGTGCCTTCTGTTTACGGGGTCGCGGGGGGTCGAACACCGGGGAGCTGTTTTTT
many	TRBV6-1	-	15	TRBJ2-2	CASNAKQENTGELFF	TGTGCCAGCAATGCAAAACAGGAGAACACCGGGGAGCTGTTTTTT
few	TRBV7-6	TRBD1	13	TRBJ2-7	CASSRGQRHEQYF	TGTGCCAGCAGCCGGGGACAGAGGCACGAGCAGTACTTC
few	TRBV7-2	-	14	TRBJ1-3	CASSLDVDRNTIYF	TGTGCCAGCAGCTTAGACGTAGACCGAAACACCATATATTTT
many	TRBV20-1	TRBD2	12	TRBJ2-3	CSARGGGDTQYF	TGCAGTGCCCGGGGCGGGGGGGATACGCAGTATTTT
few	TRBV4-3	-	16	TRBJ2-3	CASSQEDGGLTDTQYF	TGCGCCAGCAGCCAAGAAGACGGGGGATTAACAGATACGCAGTATTTT
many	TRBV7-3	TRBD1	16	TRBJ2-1	CASSDNRGRDYNEQFF	TGTGCCAGCAGCGATAACAGGGGAAGGGACTACAATGAGCAGTTCTTC
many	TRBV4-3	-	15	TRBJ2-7	CASSHVGTESYEQYF	TGCGCCAGCAGCCATGTAGGGACCGAATCCTACGAGCAGTACTTC
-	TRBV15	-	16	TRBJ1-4	CATSRGHKPTNEKLFF	TGTGCCACCAGCAGAGGACACAAACCAACTAATGAAAAACTGTTTTTT
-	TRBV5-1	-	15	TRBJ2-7	CASSLAGLPFGEQYF	TGCGCCAGCAGCTTGGCAGGTCTCCCCTTCGGCGAGCAGTACTTC
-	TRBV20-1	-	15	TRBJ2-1	CCAPTGANYYNEQFF	TGCTGTGCTCCCACTGGGGCAAATTACTACAATGAGCAGTTCTTC
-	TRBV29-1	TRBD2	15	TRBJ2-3	CSVEWWSGTSGMQYF	TGCAGCGTTGAATGGTGGAGTGGGACTAGCGGGATGCAGTATTTT
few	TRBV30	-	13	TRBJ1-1	CAWKEGVNTEAFF	TGTGCCTGGAAAGAGGGGGTGAACACTGAAGCTTTCTTT
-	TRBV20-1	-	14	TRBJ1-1	CSARTDLDYTEAFF	TGCAGTGCTAGGACCGATTTAGATTACACTGAAGCTTTCTTT